This TCR beta chain originates from a study of CXCR3-negative and CXCR3-positive naive CD8 T cells. The CDR3 runs 16 residues. Germline V gives CDR1 MGHRA, CDR2 YSYEKL. UMI-labeled 5' RACE TRB cDNA libraries were prepared from the cells. TCRdb reprocessed the 5' RACE reads; each CDR3 protein has one entry and no DNA is given. The sample has approximately 83,000 distinct CDR3 sequences. The receptor was isolated from a human donor in good health. Some clones in this sample may be carry-over from other donors' samples. Specimen: naive CXCR3- CD8+ T cells from blood. Described subset: CD45RO-CCR7+CD27+CD95- naive CD8+ T cells lacking CXCR3 (TNR3-). The chain combines TRBV4-1 with TRBJ2-1; checking the TCRdb D call of TRBD2 is not possible without DNA. CDR3 sequence: CASSQDQVAGKDEQFF.